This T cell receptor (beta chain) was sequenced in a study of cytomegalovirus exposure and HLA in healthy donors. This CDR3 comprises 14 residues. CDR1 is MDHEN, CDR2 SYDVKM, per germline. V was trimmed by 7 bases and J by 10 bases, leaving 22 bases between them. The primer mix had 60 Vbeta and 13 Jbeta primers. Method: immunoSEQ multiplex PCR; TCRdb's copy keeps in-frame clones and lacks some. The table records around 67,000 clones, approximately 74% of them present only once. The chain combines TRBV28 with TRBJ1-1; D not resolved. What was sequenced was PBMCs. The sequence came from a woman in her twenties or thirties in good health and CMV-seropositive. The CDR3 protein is CASTYYGSERRAFF. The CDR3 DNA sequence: TGTGCCAGCACCTACTATGGGTCCGAACGGAGAGCTTTCTTT.